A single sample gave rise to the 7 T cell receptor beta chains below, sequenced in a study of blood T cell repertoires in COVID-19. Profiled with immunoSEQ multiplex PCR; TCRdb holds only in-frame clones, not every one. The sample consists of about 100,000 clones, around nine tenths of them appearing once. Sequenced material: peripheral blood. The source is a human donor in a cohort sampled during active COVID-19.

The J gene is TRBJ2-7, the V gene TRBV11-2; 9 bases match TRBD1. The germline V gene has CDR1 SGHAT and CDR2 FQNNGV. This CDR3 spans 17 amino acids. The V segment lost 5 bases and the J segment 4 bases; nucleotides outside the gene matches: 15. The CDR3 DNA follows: TGTGCCAGCAGCCCAGTTAAAGTGGGACAGGGTTATTACGAGCAGTACTTC. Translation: CASSPVKVGQGYYEQYF.

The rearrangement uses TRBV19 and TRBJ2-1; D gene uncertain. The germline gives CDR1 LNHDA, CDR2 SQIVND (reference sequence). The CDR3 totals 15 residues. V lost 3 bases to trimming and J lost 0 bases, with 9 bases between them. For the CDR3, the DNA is TGTGCCAGTAGTATGCTCACGAGCTCCTACAATGAGCAGTTCTTC. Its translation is CASSMLTSSYNEQFF.

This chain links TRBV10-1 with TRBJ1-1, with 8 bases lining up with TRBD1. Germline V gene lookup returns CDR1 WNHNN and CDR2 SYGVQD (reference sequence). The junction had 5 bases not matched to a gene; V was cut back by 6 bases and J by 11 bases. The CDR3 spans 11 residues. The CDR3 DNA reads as TGCGCCAGCAGAGGACAGGGCAGGGCTTTCTTT. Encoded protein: CASRGQGRAFF.

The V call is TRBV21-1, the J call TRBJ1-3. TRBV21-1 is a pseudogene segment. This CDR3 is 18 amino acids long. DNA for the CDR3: TGTGCCAGCAGCAAAGCGCCGCGCAAGCATAACTCTGGAAACACCATATATTTT. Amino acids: CASSKAPRKHNSGNTIYF.

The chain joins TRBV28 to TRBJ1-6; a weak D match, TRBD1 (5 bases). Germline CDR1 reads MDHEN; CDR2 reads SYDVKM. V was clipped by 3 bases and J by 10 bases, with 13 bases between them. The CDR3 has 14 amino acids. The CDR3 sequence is CASSFRQGISPLHF. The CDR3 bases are TGTGCCAGCAGTTTCAGGCAGGGCATCTCACCCCTCCACTTT.

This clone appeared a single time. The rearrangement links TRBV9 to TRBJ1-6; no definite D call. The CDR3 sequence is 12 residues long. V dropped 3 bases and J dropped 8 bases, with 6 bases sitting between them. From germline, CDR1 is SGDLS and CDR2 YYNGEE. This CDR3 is CASSASHSPLHF. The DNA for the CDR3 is TGTGCCAGCAGCGCCTCTCATTCACCCCTCCACTTT.

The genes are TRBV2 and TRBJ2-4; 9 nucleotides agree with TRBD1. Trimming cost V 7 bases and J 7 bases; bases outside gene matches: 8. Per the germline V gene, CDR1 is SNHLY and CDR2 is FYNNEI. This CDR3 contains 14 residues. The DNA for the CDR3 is TGTGCCAGCAAGGACACAGGGGGCGGGAACATTCAGTACTTC. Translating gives CASKDTGGGNIQYF.